The 24 T cell receptor beta chains below come from one sample, sequenced in a study of chemoradiotherapy in HPV16-positive cancers. The data were produced by immunoSEQ multiplex PCR, yet TCRdb's version contains in-frame clones alone and is incomplete. The sample lists around 3,000 clones, 92% occurring once. The sequenced sample was tumor tissue, obtained from a patient who underwent chemoradiotherapy. Receptor source: a human donor with HPV-associated anogenital cancer.

This rearrangement joins TRBV10-1 to TRBJ2-7; a possible D gene is TRBD2 (6 bases). The germline V and J ends were trimmed by 2 bases and 3 bases, with 11 bases remaining between them. This CDR3 has 14 residues. Per the germline V gene, CDR1 is WNHNN and CDR2 is SYGVQD (reference sequence). The CDR3 is CASSERGSNYEQYF. The DNA for the CDR3 is TGCGCCAGCAGTGAGCGGGGGTCGAACTACGAGCAGTACTTC.

The table lists this clone with a few counts. This chain uses TRBV6-5 with TRBJ1-2; tentative D call: TRBD1 (5 bases). The V end lost 7 bases, the J end lost 4 bases, and 16 bases lay between the germline ends. Germline V lookup: CDR1 MNHEY, CDR2 SVGAGI. The CDR3 length is 14 residues. CDR3 sequence reads: CASMRGEGFYGYTF. CDR3 in DNA: TGTGCCAGCATGAGGGGAGAGGGGTTCTATGGCTACACCTTC.

The rearrangement uses TRBV10-1 and TRBJ1-3; D is undetermined. CDR3 length equals 12 residues. V was cut by 4 bases and J by 3 bases, with 4 bases left in between. Germline assignment: CDR1 WNHNN and CDR2 SYGVQD (reference sequence). CDR3 amino acids: CASSVYGNTIYF. DNA for the CDR3: TGCGCCAGCAGTGTTTATGGAAACACCATATATTTT.

The rearrangement uses TRBV5-1 and TRBJ2-1, with D perhaps given as TRBD1 or TRBD2 (5 bases each). The germline gives CDR1 SGHRS, CDR2 YFSETQ. The V end lost 0 bases, the J end lost 5 bases, and 12 bases lay between the germline ends. This CDR3 comprises 15 residues. This CDR3 reads CASSLGGFLNNEQFF. CDR3 DNA sequence: TGCGCCAGCAGCTTGGGGGGGTTCCTTAACAATGAGCAGTTCTTC.

The chain links TRBV7-2 to TRBJ1-3, with 10 bases lining up with TRBD1. J gave up 2 bases and V 2 bases, and 3 bases lay outside the gene matches. CDR3 length: 16 residues. Germline V CDR1 and CDR2: SGHTA, FQGNSA. The CDR3 protein is CASSLRGTGAGNTIYF. The CDR3 bases are TGTGCCAGCAGCTTAAGGGGGACAGGGGCTGGAAACACCATATATTTT.

Only a few counts were recorded for this clone. The chain employs TRBV7-2 and TRBJ2-1, with D maybe TRBD2 (6 bases). This CDR3 has 15 residues. CDR1 is SGHTA and CDR2 is FQGNSA in the germline V gene. Trimming left V 4 bases short and J 2 bases short, with 12 bases between. The CDR3 DNA follows: TGTGCCAGCAGCTCGGGTAGCGGAGCCTACAATGAGCAGTTCTTC. Protein sequence: CASSSGSGAYNEQFF. Complete variable domain (other parts from reference TRBV7-2 and TRBJ2-1): GAGVSQSPSNKVTEKGKDVELRCDPISGHTALYWYRQSLGQGLEFLIYFQGNSAPDKSGLPSDRFSAERTGGSVSTLTIQRTQQEDSAVYLCASSSGSGAYNEQFFGPGTRLTVL.

V is TRBV7-2 and J is TRBJ2-2; possibly TRBD2 for D (5 bases). In germline, CDR1 is SGHTA, CDR2 FQGNSA. CDR3 length: 16 amino acids. The V and J ends lost 3 bases and 3 bases respectively, with 14 bases between them. The CDR3 DNA reads TGTGCCAGCAGCTTCGCTAGCTGGACCGACACCGGGGAGCTGTTTTTT. Protein product: CASSFASWTDTGELFF.

V and J are TRBV10-3 and TRBJ1-1; D call uncertain. V was cut by 3 bases and J by 1 base, with 9 bases left in between. Germline lookup yields CDR1 ENHRY and CDR2 SYGVKD. The CDR3 covers 14 residues. CDR3 in DNA: TGTGCCATCAGTGAAGGACGGTCGAACACTGAAGCTTTCTTT. Translation gives CAISEGRSNTEAFF.

The CDR3 is CASSLGSGYGYTF. In nucleotides, the CDR3 is TGTGCCAGTAGTCTCGGGTCGGGCTATGGCTACACCTTC. V usage is TRBV19 and J usage is TRBJ1-2; D is uncertain. The CDR3 consists of 13 residues. CDR1 and CDR2 from the germline V gene are LNHDA and SQIVND (reference sequence). Deletions cut 5 bases from V and 4 bases from J, with 11 bases between.

This chain links TRBV5-6 with TRBJ1-4, with TRBD1 matching over 9 bases. In germline, CDR1 is SGHDT, CDR2 YYEEEE. The J segment lost 6 bases and the V segment lost 3 bases, leaving 6 bases of the junction unmatched. The CDR3 contains 15 residues. Here the CDR3 DNA reads TGTGCCAGCAGCTCGTACAGGGGGCGTGATGAAAAACTGTTTTTT. It encodes CASSSYRGRDEKLFF.

V gene TRBV5-1 combines with J gene TRBJ2-7; 11 bases align to TRBD2. From germline, CDR1 is SGHRS and CDR2 YFSETQ. The CDR3 covers 16 residues. J was trimmed by 3 bases and V by 4 bases; bases with no gene match: 9. The CDR3 protein is CASSIDGTSGYYEQYV. CDR3 coding DNA: TGCGCCAGCAGCATTGACGGGACTAGCGGCTACTACGAGCAGTACGTC.

The chain uses TRBV6-1 and TRBJ1-2, with 10 bases fitting TRBD1. Germline V gives CDR1 MNHNS, CDR2 SASEGT. This CDR3 spans 15 amino acids. With V trimmed by 2 bases and J by 7 bases, 7 bases remained unmatched. CDR3 in DNA: TGTGCCAGCAGTGAATCAGTGGGACAGGGGTCTGGCTACACCTTC. Its protein is CASSESVGQGSGYTF.

The rearrangement links TRBV6-6 to TRBJ2-2; no clear D. V was trimmed by 2 bases and J by 3 bases, leaving 10 bases between them. CDR3 length: 15 amino acids. CDR1 is MNHNY, CDR2 SVGAGI, per germline (reference sequence). In DNA form, the CDR3 reads TGTGCCAGCAGTTACCTCCCCAGTGACACCGGGGAGCTGTTTTTT. It is translated as CASSYLPSDTGELFF.

The rearrangement links TRBV7-2 to TRBJ2-3; D ambiguous. The CDR3 loop spans 13 amino acids. Trimming stripped 1 base from V and 2 bases from J, with 4 bases between. Germline V gene lookup returns CDR1 SGHTA and CDR2 FQGNSA. The CDR3 bases are TGTGCCAGCAGCTTAGATATCACAGATACGCAGTATTTT. Its protein is CASSLDITDTQYF.

The chain carries TRBV7-9 and TRBJ2-2; D gene uncertain. This CDR3 has 12 amino acids. Germline lookup yields CDR1 SEHNR and CDR2 FQNEAQ (reference sequence). Trimming took 5 bases from V and 7 from J, leaving 8 bases between them. Here the CDR3 reads CASSTRDGELFF. CDR3 DNA: TGTGCCAGCAGCACCCGAGACGGGGAGCTGTTTTTT.

The CDR3 DNA sequence: TGTGCCAGCTCTCTAGCGGGGGGCTACAATGAGCAGTTCTTC. It translates to CASSLAGGYNEQFF. The V and J genes are TRBV7-9 and TRBJ2-1, with 11 bases fitting TRBD2. The length of the CDR3 is 14 residues. Losses at the gene ends were 8 bases for V and 3 bases for J; bases not matched to a gene: 3. CDR1 and CDR2 from the germline V gene are SEHNR and FQNEAQ (reference sequence).

The gene calls are TRBV2 and TRBJ2-2; possible D gene TRBD1, 8 bases. Deletions cut 6 bases from V and 3 bases from J, with 23 bases between. The CDR3 runs to 18 residues. Germline-derived CDR1 and CDR2 are SNHLY and FYNNEI. The CDR3 DNA sequence: TGTGCCAGCAGGCCGGGACAGGCGGGAGTACGGCACACCGGGGAGCTGTTTTTT. Translating gives CASRPGQAGVRHTGELFF.

The genes are TRBV5-1 and TRBJ2-5; D might be TRBD1 (6 bases). From germline, CDR1 is SGHRS and CDR2 YFSETQ. V was shortened by 4 bases and J by 5 bases, with 18 bases between the two germline ends. This CDR3 is built from 15 residues. The CDR3 sequence is CASSVRGNRQETQYF. The CDR3 DNA sequence: TGCGCCAGCAGCGTCAGGGGAAACAGGCAGGAGACCCAGTACTTC.

V usage is TRBV5-6 and J usage is TRBJ2-7, with 9 bases aligning to TRBD2. With 4 bases clipped from V and 9 bases from J, the junction kept 11 bases outside the gene matches. Looked up from germline, CDR1 is SGHDT and CDR2 is YYEEEE. This CDR3 region has 14 residues. The CDR3 sequence is CASSPGTSPLRQYV. CDR3 in DNA: TGTGCCAGCAGCCCGGGGACTAGCCCTCTGAGGCAGTACGTC.

The chain joins TRBV15 to TRBJ1-2, with 9 bases lining up with TRBD1. With V trimmed by 3 bases and J by 8 bases, 10 bases remained unmatched. The germline CDR1 and CDR2 sequences are LNHNV and YYDKDF (reference sequence). The CDR3 length is 15 residues. The CDR3 DNA is TGTGCCACCAGCAGTTCCGGGACAGGGTATTTAGGCTACACCTTC. Its protein product is CATSSSGTGYLGYTF.

This clone was seen just once. The J gene is TRBJ1-1, the V gene TRBV6-1, with 7 nucleotides matching TRBD1. This CDR3 has 14 residues. The J segment lost 4 bases and the V segment lost 6 bases, leaving 8 bases of the junction unmatched. The germline V gene has CDR1 MNHNS and CDR2 SASEGT. The CDR3 region has the DNA TGTGCCAGCAGCGACAGACACAGGGGCACTGAAGCTTTCTTT. Its protein is CASSDRHRGTEAFF.

This CDR3 is CASSLARTSGTGEQFF. Here the CDR3 DNA reads TGTGCCAGCAGCTTAGCCAGGACTAGCGGGACGGGGGAGCAGTTCTTC. The chain employs TRBV7-6 and TRBJ2-1; 12 nucleotides match TRBD2. CDR1 and CDR2 from the germline V gene are SGHVS and FNYEAQ. Losses at the gene ends were 0 bases for V and 10 bases for J; bases not matched to a gene: 7. CDR3 length equals 16 residues.

This clone has a single count. V gene TRBV5-1 combines with J gene TRBJ2-3; 13 bases are a match to TRBD2. Germline V gene data show CDR1 as SGHRS and CDR2 as YFSETQ. V shed 0 bases, J shed 2 bases, and the junction held 3 bases outside the gene matches. The CDR3 is made up of 17 amino acids. The CDR3 coding sequence is TGCGCCAGCAGCTTGGGGGGACTAGCGGGGTCCACAGATACGCAGTATTTT. It encodes CASSLGGLAGSTDTQYF.

This clone was detected only once. The V and J genes are TRBV4-1 and TRBJ2-5; 9 bases map to TRBD1. The V gene end was trimmed by 2 bases and the J gene end by 4 bases; junction bases not matched to a gene: 8. The CDR3 contains 16 residues. CDR1 is MGHRA and CDR2 is YSYEKL in the germline V gene. Here the CDR3 DNA reads TGCGCCAGCAGCCAAATAGGGACAGGGAGAAGAGAGACCCAGTACTTC. It encodes CASSQIGTGRRETQYF.